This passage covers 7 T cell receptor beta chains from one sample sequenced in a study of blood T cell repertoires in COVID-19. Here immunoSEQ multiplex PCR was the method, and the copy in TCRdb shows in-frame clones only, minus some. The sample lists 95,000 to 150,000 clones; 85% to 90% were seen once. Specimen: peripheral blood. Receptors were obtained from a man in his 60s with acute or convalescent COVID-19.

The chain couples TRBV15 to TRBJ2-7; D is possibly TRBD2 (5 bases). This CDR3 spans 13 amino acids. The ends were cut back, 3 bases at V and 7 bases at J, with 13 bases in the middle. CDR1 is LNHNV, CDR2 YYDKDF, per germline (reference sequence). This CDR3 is CATSRDGIGEQYF. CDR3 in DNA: TGTGCCACCAGCAGGGACGGGATTGGAGAGCAGTACTTC.

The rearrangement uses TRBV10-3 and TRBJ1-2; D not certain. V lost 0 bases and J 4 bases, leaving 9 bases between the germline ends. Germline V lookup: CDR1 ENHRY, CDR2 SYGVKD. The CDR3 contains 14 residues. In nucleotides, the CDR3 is TGTGCCATCAGTGAGTCAGAGGGAGGCTATGGCTACACCTTC. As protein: CAISESEGGYGYTF.

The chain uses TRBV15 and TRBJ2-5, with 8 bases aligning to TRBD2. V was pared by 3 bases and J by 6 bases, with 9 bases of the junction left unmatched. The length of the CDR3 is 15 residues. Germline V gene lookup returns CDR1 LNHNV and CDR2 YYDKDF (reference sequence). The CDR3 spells CATSSEGLGLKTQYF. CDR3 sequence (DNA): TGTGCCACCAGCAGCGAGGGACTAGGCCTGAAGACCCAGTACTTC.

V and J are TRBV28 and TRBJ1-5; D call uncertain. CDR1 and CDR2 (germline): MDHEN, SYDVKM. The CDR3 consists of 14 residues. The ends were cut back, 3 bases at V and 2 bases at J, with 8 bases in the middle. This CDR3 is CASSLLGGNQPQHF. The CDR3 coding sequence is TGTGCCAGCAGTTTGCTCGGAGGCAATCAGCCCCAGCATTTT.

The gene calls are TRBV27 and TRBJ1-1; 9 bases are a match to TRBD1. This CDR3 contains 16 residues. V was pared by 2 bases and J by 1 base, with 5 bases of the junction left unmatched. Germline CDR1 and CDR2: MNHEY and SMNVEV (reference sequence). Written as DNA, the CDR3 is TGTGCCAGCAGTTTACTTCCGGGACAGGGGAACACTGAAGCTTTCTTT. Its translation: CASSLLPGQGNTEAFF.

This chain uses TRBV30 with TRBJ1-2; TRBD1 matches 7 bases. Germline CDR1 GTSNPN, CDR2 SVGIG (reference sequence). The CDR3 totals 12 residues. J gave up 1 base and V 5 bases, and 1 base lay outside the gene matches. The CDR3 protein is CAWGTVNYGYTF. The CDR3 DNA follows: TGTGCCTGGGGGACAGTTAACTATGGCTACACCTTC.

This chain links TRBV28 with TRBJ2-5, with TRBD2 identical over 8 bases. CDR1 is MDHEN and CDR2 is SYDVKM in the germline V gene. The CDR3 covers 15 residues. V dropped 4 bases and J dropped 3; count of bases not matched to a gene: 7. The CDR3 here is CASSSVAGRKETQYF. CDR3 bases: TGTGCCAGCAGTTCCGTAGCGGGGAGAAAAGAGACCCAGTACTTC.